This TCR beta chain emerged from a study of persistence of HIV-infected CD4 T cells. Whole-study context: Donors were ART-treated; their CMV- and Gag-responding CD4+ T cells were isolated. A median of 8 years of suppressive ART preceded sampling. Blood samples, up to 180 mL, came from multiple time points, except a couple of leukapheresis donors sampled once.

Cells were stimulated with CMV-infected fibroblast lysates at about 10 ug/mL. CD40L-negative CD69-negative CD45RO-high memory CD4+ T cells were sorted as populations depleted of antigen-responding cells. The CDR3 has 15 amino acids. V shed 6 bases and J shed 2 bases, with 11 bases lying between them. Germline CDR1 and CDR2: MNHEY and SVGAGI. In the case of this clone: Antigen: not known.

The libraries were made with immunoSEQ version 4 in survey mode. Profiled with immunoSEQ multiplex PCR; TCRdb holds only in-frame clones, not every one. Seen here are 25,000 to 35,000 clones, roughly four fifths observed once, and the top ten hold 4% to 5%. The sequence was obtained from an adult man with HIV who was CMV-seropositive. The rearrangement links TRBV6-5 to TRBJ1-6; D uncertain. The source material was CD4+ T cells sorted from PBMCs after approximately 19-hour stimulation, sampled from a patient who received antiretroviral therapy. Here the CDR3 reads CASSSGVTYNSPLHF. In DNA form, the CDR3 reads TGTGCCAGCAGCTCGGGAGTGACCTATAATTCACCCCTCCACTTT.